The 23 T cell receptor beta chains presented below share a single source sample, sequenced in a study of blood T cells in healthy people across ages. The second PCR ran about 6 to 12 cycles with a sample-barcoded 5' primer and J-beta primers. TCRdb processed the 5' RACE reads anew with MiXCR; each CDR3 protein has one entry. The sample lists around 1,700,000 distinct CDR3 sequences, 28% seen once, with roughly 8.2% in the top ten. Sequencing was done on a sample of blood. The receptors derive from a woman in her twenties or thirties in good health.

The V call is TRBV7-2, the J call TRBJ1-4, with D unresolved. Trimming took 5 bases from V and 10 from J, leaving 14 bases between them. This CDR3 has 13 residues. CDR1 SGHTA and CDR2 FQGNSA come from the germline V gene. The CDR3 spells CASSTDGRGKLFF. CDR3 nucleotide sequence: TGTGCCAGCAGCACGGACGGCCGAGGAAAACTGTTTTTT.

The rearrangement joins TRBV24-1 to TRBJ2-4; the D gene is possibly TRBD1 (5 bases). The germline CDR1 and CDR2 sequences are KGHDR and SFDVKD. CDR3 length equals 12 residues. V was pared by 1 base and J by 15 bases, with 12 bases between. Here the CDR3 DNA reads TGTGCCACCAGTGATTTTCTATTAAGGGGGTACTTC. Protein sequence: CATSDFLLRGYF.

The count of this clonotype is one. This sequence joins TRBV12-3 or TRBV12-4 and TRBJ1-2, with D unclear. The CDR3 contains 12 residues. V was shortened by 7 bases and J by 8 bases, with 14 bases between the two germline ends. CDR3 nucleotides: TGTGCCAGCACCTTGGTCGGTGGGGGCTACACCTTC. It specifies CASTLVGGGYTF.

The V gene is TRBV12-3 or TRBV12-4, the J gene TRBJ2-1, with 12 bases fitting TRBD2. V lost 5 bases, J lost 15 bases, and 14 bases stayed unmatched. The CDR3 extends over 15 amino acids. CDR3 loop: CASSTTGLAGLTGFF. The CDR3 bases are TGTGCCAGCAGTACTACGGGACTAGCGGGCCTAACGGGGTTCTTC.

The chain's CDR3 is CASSLSRGTAKNIQYF. The DNA for the CDR3 is TGTGCCAGCAGTTTATCTCGGGGGACAGCCAAAAACATTCAGTACTTC. This chain connects TRBV27 to TRBJ2-4; tentative D call: TRBD2 (6 bases). This CDR3 comprises 16 residues. Germline V lookup: CDR1 MNHEY, CDR2 SMNVEV (reference sequence). The germline V and J ends were trimmed by 0 bases and 0 bases, with 9 bases remaining between them.

The table lists this clonotype with a few counts. The J gene is TRBJ2-6, the V gene TRBV5-1; D is uncertain. Germline lookup yields CDR1 SGHRS and CDR2 YFSETQ. Trimming shortened V by 0 bases and J by 2 bases, and 9 bases separated the two germline ends. The CDR3 is made up of 16 amino acids. The CDR3 loop is CASSLEPGPGANVLTF. The CDR3 coding sequence is TGCGCCAGCAGCTTGGAGCCGGGCCCTGGGGCCAACGTCCTGACTTTC.

The chain is built from TRBV3-1 and TRBJ2-5; 7 nucleotides line up with TRBD2. Germline-derived CDR1 and CDR2 are LGHDT and YNNKEL (reference sequence). The V and J ends lost 0 bases and 5 bases, in that order; junction bases with no gene match: 6. This CDR3 contains 15 residues. The CDR3 loop is CASSQDLLAMETQYF. The CDR3 bases are TGTGCCAGCAGCCAAGATCTACTAGCGATGGAGACCCAGTACTTC.

As concerns this clonotype: A much larger clone differs by one base, so this may be a read error. This rearrangement joins TRBV10-3 to TRBJ2-1; 9 positions match TRBD2. CDR1 ENHRY and CDR2 SYGVKD come from the germline V gene. The CDR3 sequence is 14 residues long. The CDR3 DNA follows: TGTGCCATCGGTAGGGGACTAGCAAGCAATGAGCAGTGCTTC. It specifies CAIGRGLASNEQCF.

This clonotype was counted between two and nine times. This rearrangement joins TRBV12-5 to TRBJ1-2, with D tentatively TRBD1 (5 bases). The germline V and J ends were trimmed by 1 base and 12 bases, with 18 bases remaining between them. Germline V gene sequence: CDR1 LGHNT, CDR2 FRNRAP. The CDR3 runs 14 residues. The CDR3 loop reads CASGLGPGGIRNTF. CDR3 coding DNA: TGTGCTAGTGGTTTGGGACCCGGGGGGATCAGAAACACCTTC.

The CDR3 DNA follows: TGCGCCAGCAGCCAAGATCTTCGGACCAGCTACAATGAGCAGTACTTC. This encodes CASSQDLRTSYNEQYF. The rearrangement links TRBV4-3 to TRBJ2-1; D not resolved. The end of the DNA is better explained by TRBJ2-7, so the J call may be wrong. Germline V gene sequence: CDR1 LGHNA, CDR2 YSLEER. The CDR3 contains 16 residues.

This clonotype was observed at least ten times. The chain combines TRBV28 with TRBJ2-6; a possible D gene is TRBD2 (5 bases). Germline V gene sequence: CDR1 MDHEN, CDR2 SYDVKM. This CDR3 region has 16 residues. V was clipped by 6 bases and J by 4 bases, with 16 bases between them. In DNA form, the CDR3 reads TGTGCCAGCAGCACCACCCGAGGGTGGGGGGCCAACGTCCTGACTTTC. Amino acids: CASSTTRGWGANVLTF.

The chain uses TRBV5-1 and TRBJ1-1, with D maybe TRBD1 (5 bases). The CDR3 loop spans 15 amino acids. V was trimmed by 1 base and J by 1 base, leaving 11 bases between them. Germline CDR1 and CDR2: SGHRS and YFSETQ. The CDR3 reads CASSLTGRGNTEAFF. As DNA, the CDR3 is TGCGCCAGCAGCTTGACAGGACGGGGGAACACTGAAGCTTTCTTT.

The V and J genes are TRBV20-1 and TRBJ2-5, with 9 bases fitting TRBD1. With V trimmed by 2 bases and J by 1 base, 8 bases remained unmatched. The CDR3 totals 16 residues. Germline V gene data show CDR1 as DFQATT and CDR2 as SNEGSKA (reference sequence). CDR3 sequence (DNA): TGCAGTGCTAGACTTCACGGGACAGGGTTCCAAGAGACCCAGTACTTC. Translated, it gives CSARLHGTGFQETQYF.

The sample holds a few counts of this clonotype. The chain joins TRBV28 to TRBJ2-7; 9 nucleotides line up with TRBD2. The CDR3 has 15 amino acids. Germline CDR1 MDHEN, CDR2 SYDVKM. The junction had 12 bases not matched to a gene; V was cut back by 6 bases and J by 6 bases. In nucleotides, the CDR3 is TGTGCCAGCAGCCTCCTCGCGGGAGGGTCCCGCGAGCAGTACTTC. Its translation: CASSLLAGGSREQYF.

The rearrangement links TRBV7-2 to TRBJ2-1; 9 nucleotides align to TRBD2. CDR1 and CDR2 from the germline V gene are SGHTA and FQGNSA. This CDR3 has 12 residues. J gave up 14 bases and V 2 bases, and 4 bases lay outside the gene matches. CDR3 sequence reads: CASSLNSGSKFF. The CDR3 DNA reads TGTGCCAGCAGCTTAAATAGCGGGAGTAAGTTCTTC.

The chain has TRBV20-1 and TRBJ2-7; 7 nucleotides line up with TRBD1. V lost 4 bases and J lost 0; bases outside the gene matches: 3. CDR1 and CDR2 (germline): DFQATT, SNEGSKA (reference sequence). This CDR3 comprises 13 residues. CDR3 loop: CSAKGQSSYEQYF. The DNA for the CDR3 is TGCAGTGCTAAGGGACAGAGCTCCTACGAGCAGTACTTC.

This clonotype was observed a handful of times. The CDR3 region has the DNA TGTGCCAGCAAACTAGGAGGGGATACGCAGTATTTT. Encoded protein: CASKLGGDTQYF. V usage is TRBV12-3 or TRBV12-4 and J usage is TRBJ2-3; D perhaps matches TRBD2 (6 bases). Between the trimmed V and J ends, which lost 7 bases and 6 bases, there was a span of 11 bases. The CDR3 length is 12 residues.

The CDR3 DNA reads as TGTGCCAGCAGCATTAGCCTAAGCTGGAAGTTCTACGAGCAGTACTTC. Amino acids: CASSISLSWKFYEQYF. This chain uses TRBV12-3 or TRBV12-4 with TRBJ2-7; D call uncertain. The CDR3 runs 16 residues. V lost 6 bases and J 3 bases, leaving 21 bases between the germline ends.

At least ten counts were recorded for this clonotype. The gene calls are TRBV7-9 and TRBJ2-7; the D is unclear. In germline, CDR1 is SEHNR, CDR2 FQNEAQ (reference sequence). Trimming removed 2 bases from V and 3 bases from J, with 5 bases in between. This CDR3 has 12 amino acids. CDR3 sequence: CASSLIDYEQYF. CDR3 nucleotide sequence: TGTGCCAGCAGCTTAATAGACTACGAGCAGTACTTC.

This clonotype was seen more than once but under ten times. This chain links TRBV15 with TRBJ2-1; D is possibly TRBD1 or TRBD2 (6 bases each). The V gene's germline CDR1 is LNHNV and CDR2 YYDKDF (reference sequence). CDR3 length: 17 amino acids. V lost 0 bases to trimming and J lost 7 bases, with 19 bases between them. The CDR3 DNA reads TGTGCCACCAGCAGAGATTCTAACGGGGGCGCGAGGAATGAGCAGTTCTTC. This codes for CATSRDSNGGARNEQFF.

CDR3 sequence (DNA): TGCAGCTCGCCCCGACTAGCGGGAGGTCGCGAGCAGTACTTC. Residues: CSSPRLAGGREQYF. This chain connects TRBV20-1 to TRBJ2-7; 13 bases are shared with TRBD2. The CDR3 runs 14 residues. Per germline, CDR1 DFQATT and CDR2 SNEGSKA (reference sequence).

This clonotype has only a few counts. The CDR3 DNA sequence: TGTGCCAGCAGTTACGATGACAGCAATCAGCCCCAGCATTTT. Protein sequence: CASSYDDSNQPQHF. The chain employs TRBV6-5 and TRBJ1-5, with unresolved D. Per germline, CDR1 MNHEY and CDR2 SVGAGI. The CDR3 length is 14 residues. The germline V and J ends were trimmed by 2 bases and 1 base, with 6 bases remaining between them.

This clonotype has a handful of counts. The genes are TRBV18 and TRBJ2-1; D possibly corresponds to TRBD2 (5 bases). This CDR3 is built from 16 residues. Germline CDR1 KGHSH, CDR2 LQKENI. The V end lost 3 bases, the J end lost 2 bases, and 14 bases lay between the germline ends. For the CDR3, the DNA is TGTGCCAGCTCACCCCAACTGACGGGGACCTACAATGAGCAGTTCTTC. Amino acid sequence: CASSPQLTGTYNEQFF.